This record covers a single TCR beta chain. Germline V gene lookup returns CDR1 MNHNS and CDR2 SASEGT. V lost 0 bases, J lost 7 bases, and 12 bases lay in between. The CDR3 runs 14 residues. These data are taken from a study of blood T cell repertoires in COVID-19. Study context: The United States, Italy and Spain were the sources of the acute and convalescent COVID-19 samples. T cells, B-cell-depleted T cells, or PBMCs provided the cDNA or gDNA that served as material.

In the original workflow: From reference gene primer amplification, estimates of nucleated cell counts were derived. Method: immunoSEQ multiplex PCR; TCRdb's copy keeps in-frame clones and lacks some. Clonal size and the V and J genes are those of that table, whereas D and trimming came from the DNA. The data show about 160,000 clones, about 80% seen once. The sequenced sample was peripheral blood. The chain joins TRBV6-1 to TRBJ1-2; D might be TRBD1 (6 bases). The origin of this receptor is a man in his 70s who had recovered from COVID-19. CDR3 residues: CASSEALARGGYTF. The CDR3 DNA follows: TGTGCCAGCAGTGAAGCTTTGGCCAGGGGTGGCTACACCTTC.